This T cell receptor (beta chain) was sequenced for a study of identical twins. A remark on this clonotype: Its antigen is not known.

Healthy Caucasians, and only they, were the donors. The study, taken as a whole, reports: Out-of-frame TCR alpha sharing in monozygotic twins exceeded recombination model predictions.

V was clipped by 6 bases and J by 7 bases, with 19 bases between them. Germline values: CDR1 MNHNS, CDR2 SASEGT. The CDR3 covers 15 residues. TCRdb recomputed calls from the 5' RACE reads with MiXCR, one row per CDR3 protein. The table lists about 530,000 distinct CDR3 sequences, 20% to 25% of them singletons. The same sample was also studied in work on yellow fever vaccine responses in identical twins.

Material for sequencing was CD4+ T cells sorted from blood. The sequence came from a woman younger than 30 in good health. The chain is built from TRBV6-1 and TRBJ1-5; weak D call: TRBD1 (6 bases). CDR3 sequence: CASSGEGGLGQPQHF. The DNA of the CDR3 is TGTGCCAGCAGCGGGGAAGGGGGGCTTGGACAGCCCCAGCATTTT.